The subject of this entry is one T cell receptor (beta chain). Its antigen is not identified. The data derive from a study of T cell responses to AZD1222 COVID-19 vaccine. CDR3 size: 15 residues. The V segment lost 5 bases and the J segment 1 base; nucleotides outside the gene matches: 4. CDR1 is LNHDA and CDR2 is SQIVND in the germline V gene (reference sequence). Study-wide points: Per reports, nearly half of all spike-specific TCRs target regions that are unmutated in variants. Possibly, clonal diversity was underestimated; donors were largely white British and included more females.

Clones were sequenced by immunoSEQ multiplex PCR, and TCRdb holds only the in-frame ones, with some missing. Of about 76,000 clones listed, 60% to 85% are singletons. This clonotype was sampled from an adult who received the MenACWY meningococcal vaccine as a control. This chain joins TRBV19 and TRBJ2-3; 9 nucleotides align to TRBD2. The sample in question was peripheral blood, obtained 28 days after the second dose of the MenACWY control vaccine. CDR3 residues: CASSLASGGTDTQYF. The CDR3 DNA follows: TGTGCCAGTAGTTTGGCTAGCGGGGGCACAGATACGCAGTATTTT.